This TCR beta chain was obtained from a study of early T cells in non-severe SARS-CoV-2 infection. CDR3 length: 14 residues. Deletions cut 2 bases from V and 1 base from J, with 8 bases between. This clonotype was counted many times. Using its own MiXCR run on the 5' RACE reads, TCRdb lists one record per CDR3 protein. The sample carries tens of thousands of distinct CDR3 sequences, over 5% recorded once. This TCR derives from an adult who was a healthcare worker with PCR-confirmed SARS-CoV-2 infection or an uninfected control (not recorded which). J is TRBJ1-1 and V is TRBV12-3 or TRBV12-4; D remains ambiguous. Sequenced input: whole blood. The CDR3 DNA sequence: TGTGCCAGCAGTTTACGTGGCACGAACACTGAAGCTTTCTTT. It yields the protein CASSLRGTNTEAFF.